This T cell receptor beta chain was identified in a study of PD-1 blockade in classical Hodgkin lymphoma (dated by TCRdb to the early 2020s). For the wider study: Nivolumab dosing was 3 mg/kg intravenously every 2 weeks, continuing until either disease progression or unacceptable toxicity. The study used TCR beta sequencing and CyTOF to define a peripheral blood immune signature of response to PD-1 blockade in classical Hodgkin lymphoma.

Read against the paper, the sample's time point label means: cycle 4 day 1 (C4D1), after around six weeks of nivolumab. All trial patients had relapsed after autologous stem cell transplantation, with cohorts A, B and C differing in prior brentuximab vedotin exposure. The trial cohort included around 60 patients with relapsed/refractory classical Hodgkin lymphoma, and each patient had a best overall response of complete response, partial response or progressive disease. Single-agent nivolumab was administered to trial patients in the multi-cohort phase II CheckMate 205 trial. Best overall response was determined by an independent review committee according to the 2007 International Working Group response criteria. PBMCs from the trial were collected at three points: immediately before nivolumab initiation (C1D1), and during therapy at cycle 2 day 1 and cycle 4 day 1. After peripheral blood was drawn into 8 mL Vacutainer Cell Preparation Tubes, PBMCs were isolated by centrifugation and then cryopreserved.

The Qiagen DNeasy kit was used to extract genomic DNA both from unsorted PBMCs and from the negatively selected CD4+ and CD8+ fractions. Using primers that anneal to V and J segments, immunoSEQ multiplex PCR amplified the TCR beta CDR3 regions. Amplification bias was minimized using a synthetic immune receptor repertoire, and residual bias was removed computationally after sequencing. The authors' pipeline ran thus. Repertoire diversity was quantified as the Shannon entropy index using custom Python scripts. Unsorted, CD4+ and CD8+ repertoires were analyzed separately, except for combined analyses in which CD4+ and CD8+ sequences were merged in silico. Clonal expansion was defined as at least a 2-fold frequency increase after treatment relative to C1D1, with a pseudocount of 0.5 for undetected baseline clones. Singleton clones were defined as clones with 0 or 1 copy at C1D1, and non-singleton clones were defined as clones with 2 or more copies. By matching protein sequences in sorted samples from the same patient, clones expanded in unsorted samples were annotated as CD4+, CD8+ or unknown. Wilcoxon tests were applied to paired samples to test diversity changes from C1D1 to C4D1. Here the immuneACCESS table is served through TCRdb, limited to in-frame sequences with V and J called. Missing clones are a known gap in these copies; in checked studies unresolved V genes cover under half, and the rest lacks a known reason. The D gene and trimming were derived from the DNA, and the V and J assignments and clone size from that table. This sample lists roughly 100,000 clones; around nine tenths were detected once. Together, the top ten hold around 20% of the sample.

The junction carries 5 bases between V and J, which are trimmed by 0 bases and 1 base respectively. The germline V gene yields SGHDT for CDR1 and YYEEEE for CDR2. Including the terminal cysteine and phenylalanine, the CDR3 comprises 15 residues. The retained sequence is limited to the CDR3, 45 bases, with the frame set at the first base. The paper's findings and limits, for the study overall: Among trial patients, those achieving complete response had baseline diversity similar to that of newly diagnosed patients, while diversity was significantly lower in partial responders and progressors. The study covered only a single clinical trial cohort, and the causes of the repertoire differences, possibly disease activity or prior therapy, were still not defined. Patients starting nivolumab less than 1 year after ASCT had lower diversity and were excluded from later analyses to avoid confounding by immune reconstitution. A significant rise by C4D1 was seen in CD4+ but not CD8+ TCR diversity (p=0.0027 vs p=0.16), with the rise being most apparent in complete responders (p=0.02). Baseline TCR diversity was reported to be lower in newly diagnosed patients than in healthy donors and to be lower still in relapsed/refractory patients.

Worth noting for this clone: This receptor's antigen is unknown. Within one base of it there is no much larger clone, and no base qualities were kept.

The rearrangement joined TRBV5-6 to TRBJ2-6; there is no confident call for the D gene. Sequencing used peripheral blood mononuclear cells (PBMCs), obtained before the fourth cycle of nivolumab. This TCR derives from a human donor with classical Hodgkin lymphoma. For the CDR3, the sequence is CASSLGTSGANVLTF. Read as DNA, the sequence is TGTGCCAGCAGCTTGGGAACTTCTGGGGCCAACGTCCTGACTTTC. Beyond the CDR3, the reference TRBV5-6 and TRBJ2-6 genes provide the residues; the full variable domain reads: DAGVTQSPTHLIKTRGQQVTLRCSPKSGHDTVSWYQQALGQGPQFIFQYYEEEERQRGNFPDRFSGHQFPNYSSELNVNALLLGDSALYLCASSLGTSGANVLTFGAGSRLTVL.